The clone carrying this T cell receptor beta chain was seen more than once but under ten times. This record comes from a study of identical twins. TCRdb reprocessed the 5' RACE reads via MiXCR and lists one record per CDR3 protein. The data show hundreds of thousands of distinct CDR3 sequences, with around a sixth seen just once and approximately 14% held by the top ten. The germline V gene encodes CDR1 MNHEY and CDR2 SMNVEV (reference sequence). This CDR3 spans 15 amino acids. The V gene lost 2 bases and the J gene lost 3 bases, with 12 bases spanning the gap. This sample also appeared in a second study, on T cells expressing NK-cell markers. Per that paper: The authors derived TCR beta repertoires from sorted CD3+CD56+NKG2C+, CD3+CD56+NKG2C- and CD3+CD56-NKG2C+ T cells. For several experiments, T cell sorting was restricted to the alpha-beta TCR population by means of an anti-gamma-delta TCR antibody.

The genes are TRBV27 and TRBJ2-3; maybe TRBD2 (6 bases). The TCR originated in a young woman in good health. Input material: PBMCs. CDR3 sequence reads: CASSLSGYRTDTQYF. The CDR3 region has the DNA TGTGCCAGCAGTTTAAGCGGGTATCGGACAGATACGCAGTATTTT.